This T cell receptor (beta chain) was recorded in a study of graft-versus-host responses after intestinal transplantation. Whole-study context: Grafts were multivisceral, liver-intestinal, or isolated intestinal. Induction with anti-thymocyte globulin, then tacrolimus and steroids for three to four years, was given to all recipients.

Study findings and constraints: Recipient bone marrow held GvH clones, some seen earlier in ileum or blood.

A remark on this clone: Its target is unknown.

Germline CDR1 reads MDHEN; CDR2 reads SYDVKM. V was pared by 2 bases and J by 3 bases, with 9 bases between. This CDR3 spans 14 amino acids. The repertoire was sequenced with immunoSEQ multiplex PCR; TCRdb's copy has only in-frame clones and lacks some. The data contain 95,000 to 150,000 clones, 85% to 95% of them seen just once; the ten biggest clones take up around 3.3%. The sequence was obtained from a human donor who received an intestinal transplant. V and J are TRBV28 and TRBJ2-3; D might be TRBD2 (5 bases). The sample in question was unstimulated CD8+ T cells sorted from spleen or lymph node cells, obtained before intestinal transplant. CDR3 in DNA: TGTGCCAGCAGTTTAGGGAGACGGACAGATACGCAGTATTTT. This encodes CASSLGRRTDTQYF. Supplemented by reference TRBV28 and TRBJ2-3, the full variable domain reads DVKVTQSSRYLVKRTGEKVFLECVQDMDHENMFWYRQDPGLGLRLIYFSYDVKMKEKGDIPEGYSVSREKKERFSLILESASTNQTSMYLCASSLGRRTDTQYFGPGTRLTVL.